The next 6 T cell receptor beta chains were all read from a single sample in a study of blood T cell repertoires in COVID-19. Repertoires were generated with immunoSEQ multiplex PCR, while TCRdb's copy carries only in-frame clones and drops some. The table shows roughly 150,000 clones, with roughly 80% occurring only once. Specimen: peripheral blood. These receptors were taken from a man aged 45 to 65 with active or convalescent COVID-19.

The rearrangement joins TRBV7-8 to TRBJ2-3; D gene ambiguous. CDR1 SGHVS and CDR2 FQNEAQ come from the germline V gene. Trimming cost V 1 base and J 1 base, with 6 bases left between them. The CDR3 runs 14 residues. The CDR3 nucleotides read TGTGCCAGCAGCTTAGTTCCCGGCACAGATACGCAGTATTTT. Translation: CASSLVPGTDTQYF.

V is TRBV4-1 and J is TRBJ2-5; possibly TRBD2 for D (5 bases). Germline lookup yields CDR1 MGHRA and CDR2 YSYEKL. The CDR3 totals 14 residues. Between the trimmed V and J ends, which lost 4 bases and 1 base, there was a span of 10 bases. The DNA for the CDR3 is TGCGCCAGCAGCCGCGGCACTAGCCAAGAGACCCAGTACTTC. It specifies CASSRGTSQETQYF.

This clone was seen once. The V call is TRBV28, the J call TRBJ1-6, with D tentatively TRBD1 (6 bases). The CDR3 runs to 14 residues. Germline CDR1 reads MDHEN; CDR2 reads SYDVKM. Trimming cost V 6 bases and J 9 bases, with 15 bases left between them. The CDR3 loop is CASRPGQTASPLHF. The DNA for the CDR3 is TGTGCCAGCAGGCCGGGACAAACGGCTTCACCCCTCCACTTT.

This chain joins TRBV6-1 and TRBJ1-3, with D perhaps TRBD1 (5 bases). The CDR3 is 16 residues long. From germline, CDR1 is MNHNS and CDR2 SASEGT. V gave up 2 bases and J gave up 0 bases, with 11 bases separating them. CDR3 DNA: TGTGCCAGCAGTGAAAGTCGGGGGGACTCTGGAAACACCATATATTTT. This gives the protein CASSESRGDSGNTIYF.

The CDR3 protein is CASSVISGETQYF. The CDR3 DNA is TGTGCCAGCAGCGTAATTTCTGGCGAGACCCAGTACTTC. The chain couples TRBV9 to TRBJ2-5; D not resolved. CDR1 is SGDLS and CDR2 is YYNGEE in the germline V gene. The CDR3 length is 13 residues. The V and J ends lost 1 base and 5 bases respectively, with 9 bases between them.

The rearrangement joins TRBV19 to TRBJ2-1, with 15 bases identical to TRBD2. Looked up from germline, CDR1 is LNHDA and CDR2 is SQIVND (reference sequence). With 4 bases clipped from V and 8 bases from J, the junction kept 3 bases outside the gene matches. The CDR3 sequence is 15 residues long. The chain's CDR3 is CASSRGLAGGYEQFF. Written as DNA, the CDR3 is TGTGCCAGTAGTAGGGGACTAGCGGGAGGCTATGAGCAGTTCTTC.